One and the same sample provided the 26 T cell receptor beta chains below, sequenced in a study of T-cell reconstitution after alpha-beta-depleted transplantation in children. Researchers prepared the TCRbeta library using unique molecular identifiers, the study reports. TCRdb reprocessed the PCR reads via MiXCR and lists one record per CDR3 protein. Among some 590,000 distinct CDR3 sequences listed, roughly a tenth were seen once. The sample in question was PBMCs from the stem cell graft donor, obtained from the stem cell graft. These receptors were taken from a human donor who donated a stem cell graft to a child with acute myeloid leukemia.

This clonotype showed up many times. This chain connects TRBV2 to TRBJ2-3; the D gene could be TRBD1 or TRBD2 (5 bases each). The CDR3 is made up of 14 amino acids. Germline CDR1 SNHLY, CDR2 FYNNEI. V shed 3 bases and J shed 5 bases, with 12 bases lying between them. In DNA form, the CDR3 reads TGTGCCAGCAGTGACGGGACGTTTATAGATACGCAGTATTTT. It is translated as CASSDGTFIDTQYF.

The rearrangement joins TRBV28 to TRBJ1-2, with D hard to call. The V end was cut by 8 bases, the J end by 0 bases, with 10 bases between. Germline values: CDR1 MDHEN, CDR2 SYDVKM. The CDR3 totals 13 residues. CDR3 protein: CASEPVSNYGYTF. In DNA, the CDR3 is TGTGCCAGCGAGCCAGTGTCTAACTATGGCTACACCTTC.

This clonotype was seen a few times. The rearrangement uses TRBV9 and TRBJ2-1; D is unclear. This CDR3 has 14 residues. V was shortened by 0 bases and J by 6 bases, with 10 bases between the two germline ends. Germline V gene sequence: CDR1 SGDLS, CDR2 YYNGEE. CDR3 loop: CASSVGPAFNEQFF. The CDR3 DNA follows: TGTGCCAGCAGCGTAGGGCCAGCCTTCAATGAGCAGTTCTTC.

In its sample, this clonotype was seen many times. The chain has TRBV15 and TRBJ1-5; maybe TRBD1 (5 bases). This CDR3 comprises 17 residues. Trimming took 5 bases from V and 0 from J, leaving 17 bases between them. In germline, CDR1 is LNHNV, CDR2 YYDKDF (reference sequence). CDR3 sequence (DNA): TGTGCCACCAGCCCGGGACGGCGCCTTTATAGCAATCAGCCCCAGCATTTT. Translating gives CATSPGRRLYSNQPQHF.

In this sample, this clonotype turned up many times. This sequence joins TRBV29-1 and TRBJ2-7; D is perhaps TRBD1 (5 bases). The CDR3 consists of 12 residues. The ends were cut back, 5 bases at V and 2 bases at J, with 10 bases in the middle. The germline gives CDR1 SQVTM, CDR2 ANQGSEA. Here the CDR3 reads CSVLSRAYEQYF. In DNA, the CDR3 is TGCAGCGTTTTAAGCAGGGCCTACGAGCAGTACTTC.

The table lists this clonotype with a few counts. The V and J genes are TRBV29-1 and TRBJ2-2, with 10 bases fitting TRBD1. Germline trimming cut 8 bases from V and 7 bases from J; bases unmatched to any gene: 7. This CDR3 has 13 amino acids. Per the germline V gene, CDR1 is SQVTM and CDR2 is ANQGSEA. The CDR3 nucleotides are TGCAGCACTCGGACAGGGGGGGACGGGGAGCTGTTTTTT. It translates to CSTRTGGDGELFF.

The chain joins TRBV5-1 to TRBJ2-7, with 10 bases matching TRBD2. Trimming removed 0 bases from V and 5 bases from J; junction bases left unmatched: 5. The CDR3 consists of 15 residues. Germline V gene lookup returns CDR1 SGHRS and CDR2 YFSETQ. In DNA, the CDR3 is TGCGCCAGCAGCTTGGATGGGACTAGCGCCGACGAGCAGTACTTC. Protein: CASSLDGTSADEQYF.

This chain links TRBV6-1 with TRBJ1-1; no clear D. This CDR3 is built from 17 residues. Germline CDR1 is MNHNS and CDR2 is SASEGT. Trimming stripped 1 base from V and 8 bases from J, with 23 bases between. The CDR3 sequence: CASSEVGGGKGGWEAFF. CDR3 DNA sequence: TGTGCCAGCAGTGAAGTCGGAGGAGGGAAGGGAGGTTGGGAAGCTTTCTTT.

This rearrangement joins TRBV9 to TRBJ1-6, with D perhaps matching TRBD1 (6 bases). Germline V gene sequence: CDR1 SGDLS, CDR2 YYNGEE. Deletions cut 1 base from V and 9 bases from J, with 14 bases between. The CDR3 contains 15 residues. CDR3 sequence (DNA): TGTGCCAGCAGCGTAATAGGGACACAGGGTTCACCCCTCCACTTT. The encoded protein is CASSVIGTQGSPLHF.

There are a few counts of this clonotype. CDR3 loop: CASAVGGGGYEQYF. The CDR3 DNA is TGTGCCAGCGCTGTCGGCGGGGGAGGCTACGAGCAGTACTTC. This chain uses TRBV28 with TRBJ2-7, with 7 bases identical to TRBD2. Per the germline V gene, CDR1 is MDHEN and CDR2 is SYDVKM. Trimming cost V 8 bases and J 3 bases; bases outside gene matches: 10. The CDR3 contains 14 residues.

The chain combines TRBV25-1 with TRBJ2-5, with 7 bases that match TRBD2. Per germline, CDR1 MGHDK and CDR2 SYGVNS. Germline trimming cut 7 bases from V and 4 bases from J; bases unmatched to any gene: 9. This CDR3 region has 14 residues. The CDR3 nucleotides are TGTGCCAGCATCGGCGGGAGAGCCGTAGAGACCCAGTACTTC. Encoded protein: CASIGGRAVETQYF. The variable domain in full, completed from reference TRBV25-1 and TRBJ2-5, reads EADIYQTPRYLVIGTGKKITLECSQTMGHDKMYWYQQDPGMELHLIHYSYGVNSTEKGDLSSESTVSRIRTEHFPLTLESARPSHTSQYLCASIGGRAVETQYFGPGTRLLVL.

This clonotype has a count of ten or more. The rearrangement links TRBV6-2 or TRBV6-3 to TRBJ2-7; unclear D gene. Germline CDR1 reads MNHEY; CDR2 reads SVGEGT. The CDR3 runs 12 residues. With 4 bases removed from V and 2 bases from J, the gap between germline ends came to 6 bases. The CDR3 loop is CASSSLPYEQYF. As DNA, the CDR3 is TGTGCCAGCAGTTCCCTCCCCTACGAGCAGTACTTC.

This clonotype was detected ten times or more. The chain couples TRBV20-1 to TRBJ2-7, with 8 nucleotides matching TRBD1. Per germline, CDR1 DFQATT and CDR2 SNEGSKA (reference sequence). The V segment lost 5 bases and the J segment 1 base; nucleotides outside the gene matches: 7. CDR3 length equals 14 residues. Here the CDR3 reads CSAFYQGASYEQYF. As DNA, the CDR3 is TGCAGTGCTTTTTACCAGGGGGCTTCCTACGAGCAGTACTTC.

This clonotype was seen ten or more times. The chain employs TRBV9 and TRBJ2-7; TRBD1 or TRBD2 may be the D gene (5 bases each). Germline CDR1 is SGDLS and CDR2 is YYNGEE. The CDR3 runs to 16 residues. Trimming pared 3 bases from V and 4 bases from J, leaving 20 bases between. CDR3 sequence reads: CASSAPGTLSGYEQYF. CDR3 nucleotide sequence: TGTGCCAGCAGCGCCCCCGGGACCCTCTCTGGGTACGAGCAGTACTTC.

There are many counts of this clonotype. The V call is TRBV29-1, the J call TRBJ2-1; no firm D call. The germline CDR1 and CDR2 sequences are SQVTM and ANQGSEA. Trimming shortened V by 7 bases and J by 16 bases, and 23 bases separated the two germline ends. This CDR3 spans 12 amino acids. The CDR3 here is CSGHSVPDIYFF. CDR3 DNA: TGCAGCGGTCACAGCGTGCCCGATATTTATTTCTTC.

The chain couples TRBV29-1 to TRBJ1-1; a weak D match, TRBD1 (5 bases). Germline CDR1 is SQVTM and CDR2 is ANQGSEA. V was pared by 8 bases and J by 1 base, with 17 bases between. This CDR3 is 14 amino acids long. The DNA of the CDR3 is TGCAGCACGCTGAAAGGGGACTGGAACACTGAAGCTTTCTTT. Its protein is CSTLKGDWNTEAFF. The full variable domain, its missing parts supplied by reference TRBV29-1 and TRBJ1-1, is SAVISQKPSRDICQRGTSLTIQCQVDSQVTMMFWYRQQPGQSLTLIATANQGSEATYESGFVIDKFPISRPNLTFSTLTVSNMSPEDSSIYLCSTLKGDWNTEAFFGQGTRLTVV.

This clonotype showed up many times. The genes are TRBV12-3 or TRBV12-4 and TRBJ2-5; TRBD2 matches 8 bases. The CDR3 is 15 residues long. The J segment lost 5 bases and the V segment lost 4 bases, leaving 9 bases of the junction unmatched. The CDR3 DNA reads as TGTGCCAGCAGTTCCGTTACGGGAGGGCGGGAGACCCAGTACTTC. This gives the protein CASSSVTGGRETQYF.

The chain combines TRBV5-1 with TRBJ2-1, with 9 nucleotides matching TRBD2. CDR1 is SGHRS and CDR2 is YFSETQ in the germline V gene. V was pared by 1 base and J by 6 bases, with 17 bases of the junction left unmatched. The CDR3 runs to 19 residues. CDR3 nucleotides: TGCGCCAGCAGCTTGACTCCAACTAGACTAGCGGAGGGGCTCAATGAGCAGTTCTTC. Protein sequence: CASSLTPTRLAEGLNEQFF.

The J gene is TRBJ2-3, the V gene TRBV5-1, with 9 bases fitting TRBD2. Germline V gives CDR1 SGHRS, CDR2 YFSETQ. The CDR3 covers 17 residues. Losses at the gene ends were 3 bases for V and 5 bases for J; bases not matched to a gene: 13. The CDR3 spells CASSYPGAGGGGDTQYF. The DNA of the CDR3 is TGCGCCAGCAGCTATCCTGGAGCGGGAGGCGGGGGAGATACGCAGTATTTT.

This clonotype was found many times. V and J are TRBV20-1 and TRBJ2-1, with 7 bases that match TRBD1. CDR1 is DFQATT and CDR2 is SNEGSKA in the germline V gene (reference sequence). Trimming took 4 bases from V and 6 from J; bases not matched to a gene: 6. The CDR3 totals 13 residues. The CDR3 DNA is TGCAGTGCTAAGACAGGGTGGGGCAATGAGCAGTTCTTC. It encodes CSAKTGWGNEQFF.

This clonotype was counted only a few times. V is TRBV10-3 and J is TRBJ1-5; no reliable D call. The CDR3 is 14 amino acids. Germline V gives CDR1 ENHRY, CDR2 SYGVKD. The V end was cut by 2 bases, the J end by 6 bases, with 11 bases between. The CDR3 DNA reads as TGTGCCATCAGTGAGGACGTCAGTTCTCAGCCCCAGCATTTT. This translates into CAISEDVSSQPQHF.

This clonotype was observed a handful of times. The gene calls are TRBV29-1 and TRBJ2-1; D perhaps matches TRBD2 (6 bases). Germline loops: CDR1 SQVTM, CDR2 ANQGSEA. This CDR3 is 13 amino acids long. Trimming took 6 bases from V and 4 from J, leaving 13 bases between them. In DNA, the CDR3 is TGCAGCGTGGAGCGGGTTGCTTACAATGAGCAGTTCTTC. Translating it yields CSVERVAYNEQFF.

The V gene is TRBV4-3, the J gene TRBJ2-1; TRBD2 matches 8 bases. The V gene's germline CDR1 is LGHNA and CDR2 YSLEER. The J segment lost 5 bases and the V segment lost 4 bases, leaving 7 bases of the junction unmatched. CDR3 length: 15 amino acids. The CDR3 loop reads CASSLRLALHNEQFF. The CDR3, as DNA: TGCGCCAGCAGCCTCAGACTAGCGCTGCACAATGAGCAGTTCTTC.

The CDR3 DNA reads as TGCGCCAGCAGAATCGAGGTGGGGAACACTGAAGCTTTCTTT. It yields the protein CASRIEVGNTEAFF. This sequence joins TRBV5-1 and TRBJ1-1; no clear D gene. Trimming stripped 5 bases from V and 1 base from J, with 12 bases between. Germline V lookup: CDR1 SGHRS, CDR2 YFSETQ. The CDR3 is 14 residues long.

This clonotype was found many times. The V call is TRBV28, the J call TRBJ1-1; 7 bases line up with TRBD1. CDR1 is MDHEN and CDR2 is SYDVKM in the germline V gene. This CDR3 has 11 residues. V gave up 6 bases and J gave up 8 bases; unmatched junction bases: 3. The CDR3 reads CASSKDREAFF. The CDR3 DNA reads as TGTGCCAGCAGCAAGGACAGGGAAGCTTTCTTT.

The table lists this clonotype with a few counts. This sequence joins TRBV29-1 and TRBJ2-1; TRBD1 or TRBD2 may be the D gene (7 bases each). Germline CDR1 is SQVTM and CDR2 is ANQGSEA. Trimming stripped 3 bases from V and 6 bases from J, with 18 bases between. This CDR3 has 15 amino acids. The CDR3 sequence: CSVDGGDSPGNEQFF. The CDR3 nucleotides are TGCAGCGTTGATGGGGGGGACAGTCCAGGCAATGAGCAGTTCTTC.